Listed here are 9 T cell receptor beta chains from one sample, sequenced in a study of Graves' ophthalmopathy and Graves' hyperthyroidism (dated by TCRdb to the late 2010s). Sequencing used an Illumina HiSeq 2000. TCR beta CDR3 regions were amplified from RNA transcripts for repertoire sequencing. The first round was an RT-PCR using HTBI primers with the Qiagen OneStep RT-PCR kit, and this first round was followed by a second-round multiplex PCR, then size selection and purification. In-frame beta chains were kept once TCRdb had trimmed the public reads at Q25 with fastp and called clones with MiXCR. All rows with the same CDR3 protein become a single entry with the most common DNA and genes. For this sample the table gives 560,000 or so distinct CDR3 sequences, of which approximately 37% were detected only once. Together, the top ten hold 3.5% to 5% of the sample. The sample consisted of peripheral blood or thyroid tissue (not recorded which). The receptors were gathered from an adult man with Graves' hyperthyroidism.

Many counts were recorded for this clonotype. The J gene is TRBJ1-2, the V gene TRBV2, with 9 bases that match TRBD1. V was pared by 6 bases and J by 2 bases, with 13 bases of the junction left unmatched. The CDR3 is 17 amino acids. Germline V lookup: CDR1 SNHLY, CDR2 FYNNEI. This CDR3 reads CASRTIPRDRANYGYTF. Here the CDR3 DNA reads TGTGCCAGCAGAACCATACCCCGGGACAGGGCCAACTATGGCTACACCTTC.

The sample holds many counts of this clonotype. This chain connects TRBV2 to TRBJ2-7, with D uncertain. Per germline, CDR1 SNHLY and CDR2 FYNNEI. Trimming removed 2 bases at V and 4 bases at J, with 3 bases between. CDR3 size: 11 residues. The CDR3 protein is CASSEPYEQYF. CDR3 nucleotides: TGTGCCAGCAGTGAACCTTACGAGCAGTACTTC.

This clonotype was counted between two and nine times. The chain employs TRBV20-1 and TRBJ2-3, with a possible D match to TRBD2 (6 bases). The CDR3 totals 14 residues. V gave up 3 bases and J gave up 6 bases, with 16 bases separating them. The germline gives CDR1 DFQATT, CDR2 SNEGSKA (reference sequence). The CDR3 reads CSASGGTQADTQYF. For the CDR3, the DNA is TGCAGTGCTAGTGGAGGGACCCAAGCGGATACGCAGTATTTT.

The CDR3: CASSYGQGSGQPQYF. CDR3 sequence (DNA): TGTGCCAGCAGCTATGGACAGGGCAGCGGACAGCCCCAGTACTTC. This chain connects TRBV9 to TRBJ2-5; 8 positions match TRBD1. CDR1 is SGDLS and CDR2 is YYNGEE in the germline V gene. The CDR3 has 15 residues. Trimming took 4 bases from V and 9 from J; bases not matched to a gene: 14.

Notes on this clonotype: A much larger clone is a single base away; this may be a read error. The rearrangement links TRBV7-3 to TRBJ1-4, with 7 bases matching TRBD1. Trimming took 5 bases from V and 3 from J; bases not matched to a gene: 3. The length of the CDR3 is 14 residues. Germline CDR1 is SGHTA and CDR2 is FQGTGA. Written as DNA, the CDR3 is TGTGCCAGCAGCACTGGACAGGCTAATGAAAAACTGTTTTTT. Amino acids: CASSTGQANEKLFF.

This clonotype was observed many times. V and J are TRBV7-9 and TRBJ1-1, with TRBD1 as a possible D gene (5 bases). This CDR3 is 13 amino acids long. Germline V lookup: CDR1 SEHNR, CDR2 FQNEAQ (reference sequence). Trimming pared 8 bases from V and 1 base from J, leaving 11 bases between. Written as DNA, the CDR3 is TGTGCCAGCGGGACTACAGGGAACACTGAAGCTTTCTTT. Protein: CASGTTGNTEAFF.

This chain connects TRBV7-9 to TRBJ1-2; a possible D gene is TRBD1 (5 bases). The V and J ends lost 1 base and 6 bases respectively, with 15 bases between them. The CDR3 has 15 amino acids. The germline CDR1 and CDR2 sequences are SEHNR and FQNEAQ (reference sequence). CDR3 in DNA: TGTGCCAGCAGCTTAGGAGGGCTAGCGGGGGATGGCTACACCTTC. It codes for CASSLGGLAGDGYTF.

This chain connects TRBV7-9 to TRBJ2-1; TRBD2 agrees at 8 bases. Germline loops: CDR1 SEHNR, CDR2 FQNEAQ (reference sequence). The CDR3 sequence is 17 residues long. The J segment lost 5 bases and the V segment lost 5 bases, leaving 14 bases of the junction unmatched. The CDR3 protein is CASSPRGSGRSDNEQFF. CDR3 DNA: TGTGCCAGCAGCCCCCGGGGGAGCGGGAGATCTGACAATGAGCAGTTCTTC. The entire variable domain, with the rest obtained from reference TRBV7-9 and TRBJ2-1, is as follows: DTGVSQNPRHKITKRGQNVTFRCDPISEHNRLYWYRQTLGQGPEFLTYFQNEAQLEKSRLLSDRFSAERPKGSFSTLEIQRTEQGDSAMYLCASSPRGSGRSDNEQFFGPGTRLTVL.

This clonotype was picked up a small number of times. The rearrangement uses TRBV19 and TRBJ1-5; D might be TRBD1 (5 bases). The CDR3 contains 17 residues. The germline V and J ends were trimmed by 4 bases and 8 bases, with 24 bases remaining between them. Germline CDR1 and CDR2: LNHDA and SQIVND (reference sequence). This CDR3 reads CASSTPSGVVPGEPQHF. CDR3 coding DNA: TGTGCCAGTAGTACACCCTCGGGGGTTGTCCCGGGGGAGCCCCAGCATTTT.